This TCR beta chain was captured in a study of shared clonotypes between healthy human individuals. V gave up 5 bases and J gave up 5 bases, with 15 bases separating them. The CDR3 is made up of 15 amino acids. CDR1 is SGHVS, CDR2 FQNEAQ, per germline. Some clones are missing from TCRdb's copy, which holds only in-frame ones; the method was immunoSEQ multiplex PCR. The data contain hundreds of thousands of clones, around 76% of them singletons. This clone was observed a single time. The chain has TRBV7-8 and TRBJ1-4, with D possibly TRBD1 on 6 matching bases. The sequence came from a woman in her thirties or forties in good health. Some clones in this sample may be carry-over from other donors' samples. Sequencing was performed on PBMCs. CDR3 DNA sequence: TGTGCCAGCAGCCGTACAGGGTTCACGAATGAAAAACTGTTTTTT. Its translation is CASSRTGFTNEKLFF.